This T cell receptor beta chain comes out of a study of cytomegalovirus exposure and HLA in healthy donors. Germline CDR1 reads SQVTM; CDR2 reads ANQGSEA. The CDR3 runs to 14 residues. V shed 7 bases and J shed 4 bases, with 17 bases lying between them. Primers for the PCR totalled 60 Vbeta and 13 Jbeta. The protocol was immunoSEQ multiplex PCR, while the TCRdb copy is restricted to in-frame clones and leaves out a portion. The table records about 97,000 clones, around three quarters of them present only once. The TCR originated in a male donor in good health and CMV-seropositive. The chain links TRBV29-1 to TRBJ2-1; D is undetermined. Sequencing was performed on PBMCs. As DNA, the CDR3 is TGCAGCGCTGGTCTACTTAATACTTACAATGAGCAGTTCTTC. This sequence encodes CSAGLLNTYNEQFF.